This TCR beta chain comes out of a study of T cell responses to AZD1222 COVID-19 vaccine. Measured with immunoSEQ multiplex PCR; TCRdb has only the in-frame clones, and not every one. The table shows about 150,000 clones, with approximately 94% occurring only once. The CDR3 is 16 amino acids. Germline V gene lookup returns CDR1 LNHNV and CDR2 YYDKDF (reference sequence). The V and J ends lost 1 base and 4 bases, in that order; junction bases with no gene match: 9. The rearrangement links TRBV15 to TRBJ1-1; TRBD1 agrees at 7 bases. The sample here was peripheral blood, taken on day 0 of AZD1222 vaccination. This TCR was recovered from an adult in good health. This CDR3 is CATSRGQGRGSTEAFF. The CDR3 DNA sequence: TGTGCCACCAGCAGAGGACAGGGTCGGGGGAGCACTGAAGCTTTCTTT.